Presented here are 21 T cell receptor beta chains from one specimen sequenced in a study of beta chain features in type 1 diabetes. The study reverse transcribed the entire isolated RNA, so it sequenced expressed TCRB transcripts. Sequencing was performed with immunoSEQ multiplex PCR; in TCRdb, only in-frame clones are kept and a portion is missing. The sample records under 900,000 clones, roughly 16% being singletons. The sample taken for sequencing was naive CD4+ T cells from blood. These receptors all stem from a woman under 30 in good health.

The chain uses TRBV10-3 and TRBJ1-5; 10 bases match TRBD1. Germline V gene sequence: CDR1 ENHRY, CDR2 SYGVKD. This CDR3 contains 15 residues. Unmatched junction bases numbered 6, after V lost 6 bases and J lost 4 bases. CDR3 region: CAIRAGTGVNQPQHF. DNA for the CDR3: TGTGCCATCAGGGCCGGGACAGGGGTAAATCAGCCCCAGCATTTT.

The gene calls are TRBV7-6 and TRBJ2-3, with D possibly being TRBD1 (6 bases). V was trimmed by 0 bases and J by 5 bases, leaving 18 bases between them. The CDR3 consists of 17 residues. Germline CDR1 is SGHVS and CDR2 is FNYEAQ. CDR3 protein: CASSLARDTHPGDTQYF. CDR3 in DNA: TGTGCCAGCAGCTTAGCCCGGGACACCCACCCGGGAGATACGCAGTATTTT.

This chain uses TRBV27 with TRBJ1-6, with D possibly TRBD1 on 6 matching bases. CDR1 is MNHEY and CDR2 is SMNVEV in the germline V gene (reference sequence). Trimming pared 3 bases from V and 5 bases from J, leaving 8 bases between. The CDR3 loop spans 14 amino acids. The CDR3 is CASSFYRDNSPLHF. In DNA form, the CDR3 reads TGTGCCAGCAGTTTTTACAGGGATAATTCACCCCTCCACTTT.

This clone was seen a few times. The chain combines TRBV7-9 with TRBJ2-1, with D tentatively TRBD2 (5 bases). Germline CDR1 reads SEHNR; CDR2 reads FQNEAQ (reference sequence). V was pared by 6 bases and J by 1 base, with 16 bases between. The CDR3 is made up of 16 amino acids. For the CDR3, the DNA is TGTGCCAGCAGACCGTCCGCGCGGGCATCCTACAATGAGCAGTTCTTC. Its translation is CASRPSARASYNEQFF.

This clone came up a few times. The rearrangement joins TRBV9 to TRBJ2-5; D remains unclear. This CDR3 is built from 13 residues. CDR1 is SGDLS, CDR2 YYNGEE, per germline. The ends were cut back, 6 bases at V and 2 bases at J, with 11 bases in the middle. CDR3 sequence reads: CASNPGGQETQYF. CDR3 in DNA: TGTGCCAGCAATCCTGGCGGACAAGAGACCCAGTACTTC.

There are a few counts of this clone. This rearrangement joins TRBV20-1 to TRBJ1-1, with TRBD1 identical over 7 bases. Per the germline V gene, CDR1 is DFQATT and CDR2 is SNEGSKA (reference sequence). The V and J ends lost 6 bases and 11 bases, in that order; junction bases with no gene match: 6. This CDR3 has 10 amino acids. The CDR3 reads CSAGGSPAFF. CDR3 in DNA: TGCAGTGCAGGGGGCAGCCCGGCTTTCTTT.

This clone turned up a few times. Here the CDR3 reads CASSLGAGSNEQFF. CDR3 in DNA: TGCGCCAGCAGCTTGGGGGCGGGTAGCAATGAGCAGTTCTTC. This chain joins TRBV5-1 and TRBJ2-1; a weak D match, TRBD2 (5 bases). Trimming shortened V by 0 bases and J by 6 bases, and 10 bases separated the two germline ends. Germline CDR1 is SGHRS and CDR2 is YFSETQ. CDR3 size: 14 residues.

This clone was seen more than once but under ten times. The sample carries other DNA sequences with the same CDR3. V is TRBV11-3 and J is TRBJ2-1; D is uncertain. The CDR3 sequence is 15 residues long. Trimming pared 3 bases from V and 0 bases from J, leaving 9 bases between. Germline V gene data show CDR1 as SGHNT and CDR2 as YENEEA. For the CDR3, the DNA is TGTGCCAGCAGCTTGGGCACGAGCTCCTACAATGAGCAGTTCTTC. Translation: CASSLGTSSYNEQFF. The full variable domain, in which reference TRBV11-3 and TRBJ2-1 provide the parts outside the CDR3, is EAGVVQSPRYKIIEKKQPVAFWCNPISGHNTLYWYLQNLGQGPELLIRYENEEAVDDSQLPKDRFSAERLKGVDSTLKIQPAELGDSAVYLCASSLGTSSYNEQFFGPGTRLTVL.

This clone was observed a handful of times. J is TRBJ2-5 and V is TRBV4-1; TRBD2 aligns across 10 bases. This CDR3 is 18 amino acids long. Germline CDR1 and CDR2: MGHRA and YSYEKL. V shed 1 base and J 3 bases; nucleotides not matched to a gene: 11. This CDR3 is CASSQVIRVLAGEETQYF. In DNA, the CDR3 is TGCGCCAGCAGCCAAGTCATCAGAGTGCTAGCGGGGGAAGAGACCCAGTACTTC.

This CDR3 is CATSFGQGGTQYF. CDR3 DNA: TGTGCCACCAGCTTTGGACAGGGCGGGACCCAGTACTTC. The chain has TRBV15 and TRBJ2-5; 8 bases map to TRBD1. Trimming at V came to 5 bases and at J to 7 bases, leaving 6 bases not matched to a gene. The CDR3 totals 13 residues. The V gene's germline CDR1 is LNHNV and CDR2 YYDKDF (reference sequence).

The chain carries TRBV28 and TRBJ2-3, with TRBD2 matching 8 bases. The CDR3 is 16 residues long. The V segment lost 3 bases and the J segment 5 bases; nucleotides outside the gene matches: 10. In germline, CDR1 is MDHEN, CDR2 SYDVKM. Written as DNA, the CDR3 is TGTGCCAGCAGTTTGAACCCGGGACTAGGGGAAGATACGCAGTATTTT. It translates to CASSLNPGLGEDTQYF.

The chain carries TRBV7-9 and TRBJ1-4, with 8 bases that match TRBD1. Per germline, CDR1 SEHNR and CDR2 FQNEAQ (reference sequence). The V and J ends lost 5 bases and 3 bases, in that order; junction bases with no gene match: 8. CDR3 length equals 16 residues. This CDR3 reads CASSRTGSRSNEKLFF. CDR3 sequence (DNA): TGTGCCAGCAGCCGGACAGGGAGTCGATCTAATGAAAAACTGTTTTTT.

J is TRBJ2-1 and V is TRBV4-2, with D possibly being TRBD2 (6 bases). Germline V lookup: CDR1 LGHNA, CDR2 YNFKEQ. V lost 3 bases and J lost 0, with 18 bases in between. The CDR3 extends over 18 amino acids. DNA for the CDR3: TGTGCCAGCAGCCAGTTTAGCGGCAGAGCTTCCTCCTACAATGAGCAGTTCTTC. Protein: CASSQFSGRASSYNEQFF.

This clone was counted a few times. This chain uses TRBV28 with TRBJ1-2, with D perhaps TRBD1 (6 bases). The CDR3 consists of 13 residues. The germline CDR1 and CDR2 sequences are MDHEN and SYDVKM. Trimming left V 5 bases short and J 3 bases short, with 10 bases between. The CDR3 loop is CASSQGRDYGYTF. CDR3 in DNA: TGTGCCAGCAGTCAGGGGCGGGACTATGGCTACACCTTC.

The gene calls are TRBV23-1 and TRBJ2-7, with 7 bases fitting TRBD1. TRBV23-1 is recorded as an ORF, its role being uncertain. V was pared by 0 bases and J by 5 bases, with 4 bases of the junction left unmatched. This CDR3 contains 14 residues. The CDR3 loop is CASSQSRQGHEQYF. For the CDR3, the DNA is TGCGCCAGCAGTCAATCGCGACAGGGCCACGAGCAGTACTTC.

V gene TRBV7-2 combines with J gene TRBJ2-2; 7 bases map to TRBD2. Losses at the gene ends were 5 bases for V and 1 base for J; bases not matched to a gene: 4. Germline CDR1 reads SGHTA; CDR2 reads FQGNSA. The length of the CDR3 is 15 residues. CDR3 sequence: CASSRSSGNTGELFF. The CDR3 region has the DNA TGTGCCAGCAGCCGATCTAGCGGGAACACCGGGGAGCTGTTTTTT.

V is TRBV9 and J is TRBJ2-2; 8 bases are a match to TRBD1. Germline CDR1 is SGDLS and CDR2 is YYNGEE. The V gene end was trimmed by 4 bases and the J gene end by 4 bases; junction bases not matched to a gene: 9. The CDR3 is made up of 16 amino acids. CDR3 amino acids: CASSRTGRVGTGELFF. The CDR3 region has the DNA TGTGCCAGCAGCAGGACAGGGCGGGTTGGCACCGGGGAGCTGTTTTTT.

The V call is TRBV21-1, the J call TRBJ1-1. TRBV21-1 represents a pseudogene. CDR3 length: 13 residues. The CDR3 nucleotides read TGTGCCAGCAGCAAAGAAGGAAGGGTTGAAGCTTTCTTT. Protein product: CASSKEGRVEAFF.

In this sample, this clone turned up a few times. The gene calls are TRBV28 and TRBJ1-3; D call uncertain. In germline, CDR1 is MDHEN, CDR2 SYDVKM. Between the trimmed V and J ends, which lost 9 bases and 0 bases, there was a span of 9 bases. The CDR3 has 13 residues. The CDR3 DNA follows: TGTGCCAGTACGGACCACTCTGGAAACACCATATATTTT. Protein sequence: CASTDHSGNTIYF. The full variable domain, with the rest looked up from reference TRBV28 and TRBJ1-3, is DVKVTQSSRYLVKRTGEKVFLECVQDMDHENMFWYRQDPGLGLRLIYFSYDVKMKEKGDIPEGYSVSREKKERFSLILESASTNQTSMYLCASTDHSGNTIYFGEGSWLTVV.

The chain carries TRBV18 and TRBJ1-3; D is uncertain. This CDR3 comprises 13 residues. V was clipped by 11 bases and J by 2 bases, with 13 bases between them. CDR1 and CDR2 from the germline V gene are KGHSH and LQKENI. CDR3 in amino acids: CAPYFGTGNTIYF. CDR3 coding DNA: TGTGCCCCATATTTCGGAACTGGAAACACCATATATTTT.

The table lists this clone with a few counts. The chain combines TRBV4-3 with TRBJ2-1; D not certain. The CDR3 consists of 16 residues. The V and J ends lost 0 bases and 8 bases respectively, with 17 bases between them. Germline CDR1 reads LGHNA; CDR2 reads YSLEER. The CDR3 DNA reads TGCGCCAGCAGCCAAGAATTAAGGGCTAACCTCTATGAGCAGTTCTTC. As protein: CASSQELRANLYEQFF.